One sample yielded the 7 T cell receptor beta chains listed below, sequenced in a study of spatial heterogeneity in lung cancer. Each CDR3 protein gets one entry after TCRdb re-called the 5' RACE reads with MiXCR. The sample has 85,000 to 100,000 distinct CDR3 sequences; roughly 12% are singletons. Noted time point: sample taken at primary tumor resection. Material: PBMCs, obtained at surgery. The receptor set was obtained from a male donor with early-stage non-small cell lung cancer.

The chain carries TRBV20-1 and TRBJ1-4, with D unclear. The CDR3 is 12 amino acids. Germline V lookup: CDR1 DFQATT, CDR2 SNEGSKA (reference sequence). The V end lost 4 bases, the J end lost 6 bases, and 9 bases lay between the germline ends. The CDR3 reads CSAKTWDEKLFF. The CDR3 nucleotides read TGCAGTGCTAAGACCTGGGATGAAAAACTGTTTTTT.

This rearrangement joins TRBV7-8 to TRBJ2-2, with 9 bases matching TRBD2. J gave up 7 bases and V 4 bases, and 10 bases lay outside the gene matches. The CDR3 contains 16 residues. Germline loops: CDR1 SGHVS, CDR2 FQNEAQ. This CDR3 is CASSSRASGVSGELFF. In nucleotides, the CDR3 is TGTGCCAGCAGCTCCAGGGCTAGCGGGGTCAGCGGGGAGCTGTTTTTT.

This clonotype was counted only a few times. The rearrangement joins TRBV27 to TRBJ1-1; no reliable D call. The CDR3 has 14 residues. V was trimmed by 0 bases and J by 9 bases, leaving 14 bases between them. Germline V gene lookup returns CDR1 MNHEY and CDR2 SMNVEV (reference sequence). The CDR3 nucleotides read TGTGCCAGCAGTTTATCGGTAATGTCAGCCCAAGCTTTCTTT. It specifies CASSLSVMSAQAFF.

This clonotype was detected ten times or more. This chain connects TRBV9 to TRBJ2-1; D could derive from TRBD1 or TRBD2 (6 bases each). The V gene lost 2 bases and the J gene lost 4 bases, with 13 bases spanning the gap. Germline assignment: CDR1 SGDLS and CDR2 YYNGEE. The CDR3 length is 15 residues. The CDR3 coding sequence is TGTGCCAGCAGCGTTGGGGGGCCAGAATACAATGAGCAGTTCTTC. Protein sequence: CASSVGGPEYNEQFF.

The chain uses TRBV27 and TRBJ1-6, with 8 bases identical to TRBD1. The CDR3 spans 17 residues. Germline V lookup: CDR1 MNHEY, CDR2 SMNVEV (reference sequence). V was clipped by 2 bases and J by 3 bases; unmatched bases: 6. CDR3 region: CASSLNLGQDYNSPLHF. CDR3 bases: TGTGCCAGCAGTTTAAATTTGGGACAGGACTATAATTCACCCCTCCACTTT.

In its sample, this clonotype was seen a few times. The V call is TRBV7-2, the J call TRBJ1-6; D is uncertain. Trimming shortened V by 6 bases and J by 4 bases, and 4 bases separated the two germline ends. The CDR3 runs 12 residues. The germline V gene encodes CDR1 SGHTA and CDR2 FQGNSA. CDR3 amino acids: CASSGYNSPLHF. DNA for the CDR3: TGTGCCAGCAGTGGATATAATTCACCCCTCCACTTT.

This clonotype was counted ten times or more. V gene TRBV5-1 combines with J gene TRBJ1-4, with no clear D. The CDR3 consists of 17 residues. Germline CDR1 reads SGHRS; CDR2 reads YFSETQ. The germline V and J ends were trimmed by 0 bases and 3 bases, with 15 bases remaining between them. The CDR3 DNA is TGCGCCAGCAGCTTGGGAGGTGGGGAACGAGCTAATGAAAAACTGTTTTTT. It translates to CASSLGGGERANEKLFF.